A single sample is the source of the 17 T cell receptor beta chains below, sequenced in a study of shared T cell receptors in the human thymus. The assay was immunoSEQ multiplex PCR, and TCRdb's table has in-frame clones only and misses some. The repertoire consists of around 340,000 clones, with more than 85% occurring once and the leading ten covering around 0.018%. Sequences were obtained from thymocytes. These receptors all stem from a human donor.

The chain recombines TRBV4-1 with TRBJ1-1; 7 positions match TRBD1. CDR3 length: 14 residues. The V gene end was trimmed by 2 bases and the J gene end by 8 bases; junction bases not matched to a gene: 8. In germline, CDR1 is MGHRA, CDR2 YSYEKL. The CDR3 here is CASSQLYRGREAFF. CDR3 DNA: TGCGCCAGCAGCCAACTCTACAGGGGCAGAGAAGCTTTCTTT.

V usage is TRBV4-2 and J usage is TRBJ2-1, with 9 bases fitting TRBD2. The CDR3 runs 17 residues. V shed 4 bases and J 6 bases; nucleotides not matched to a gene: 13. The germline CDR1 and CDR2 sequences are LGHNA and YNFKEQ. This chain's CDR3 is CASSLLLAGVRVNEQFF. DNA for the CDR3: TGTGCCAGCAGCCTCCTTTTAGCGGGAGTAAGGGTCAATGAGCAGTTCTTC.

A single count supports this clone. The chain uses TRBV28 and TRBJ1-5, with D unresolved. The V end was cut by 7 bases, the J end by 7 bases, with 14 bases between. CDR3 length equals 13 residues. CDR1 MDHEN and CDR2 SYDVKM come from the germline V gene. The CDR3 here is CASNILGYQPQHF. CDR3 bases: TGTGCCAGCAATATACTAGGGTACCAGCCCCAGCATTTT.

This chain uses TRBV27 with TRBJ1-1; TRBD1 agrees at 10 bases. This CDR3 is 18 amino acids long. J lost 0 bases, V lost 5 bases, and 12 bases had no gene match. Germline V CDR1 and CDR2: MNHEY, SMNVEV (reference sequence). CDR3 region: CASSPFGQGEGMNTEAFF. The CDR3 coding sequence is TGTGCCAGCAGTCCTTTCGGACAGGGGGAAGGGATGAACACTGAAGCTTTCTTT.

This chain uses TRBV4-1 with TRBJ2-1; either TRBD1 or TRBD2 may fit D (5 bases each). V was pared by 1 base and J by 7 bases, with 14 bases between. CDR1 and CDR2 from the germline V gene are MGHRA and YSYEKL. The CDR3 runs to 15 residues. CDR3 sequence (DNA): TGCGCCAGCAGCCAAGGTCCGGGGCTAGGGAATGAGCAGTTCTTC. It yields the protein CASSQGPGLGNEQFF.

The V and J genes are TRBV7-2 and TRBJ2-1, with 15 bases aligning to TRBD2. Germline assignment: CDR1 SGHTA and CDR2 FQGNSA. The CDR3 runs 15 residues. Losses at the gene ends were 4 bases for V and 10 bases for J; bases not matched to a gene: 5. Here the CDR3 reads CASSSGLAGGGEQFF. CDR3 bases: TGTGCCAGCAGCTCGGGACTAGCGGGAGGTGGAGAGCAGTTCTTC.

The rearrangement links TRBV9 to TRBJ2-1, with D uncertain. V lost 4 bases and J lost 10, with 18 bases in between. Per the germline V gene, CDR1 is SGDLS and CDR2 is YYNGEE. There are 14 residues in the CDR3. The CDR3: CASSPHPKRQEQFF. CDR3 sequence (DNA): TGTGCCAGCAGCCCCCACCCGAAGCGACAAGAGCAGTTCTTC.

CDR3 nucleotides: TGTGCCAGCAGTAGCAGATTCGTAGCGGGAGGGTCGAAAAACATTCAGTACTTC. It encodes CASSSRFVAGGSKNIQYF. The V call is TRBV28, the J call TRBJ2-4, with 11 bases identical to TRBD2. The length of the CDR3 is 18 residues. The ends lost 5 bases at V and 4 bases at J; junction bases unmatched: 13. Germline V lookup: CDR1 MDHEN, CDR2 SYDVKM. Drawing the rest from reference TRBV28 and TRBJ2-4, the complete variable domain is DVKVTQSSRYLVKRTGEKVFLECVQDMDHENMFWYRQDPGLGLRLIYFSYDVKMKEKGDIPEGYSVSREKKERFSLILESASTNQTSMYLCASSSRFVAGGSKNIQYFGAGTRLSVL.

The chain is built from TRBV7-6 and TRBJ1-3; D remains ambiguous. Trimming pared 5 bases from V and 1 base from J, leaving 18 bases between. The CDR3 has 17 residues. Germline lookup yields CDR1 SGHVS and CDR2 FNYEAQ. The CDR3 spells CASSPVCPTSSGNTIYF. The CDR3 coding sequence is TGTGCCAGCAGCCCCGTTTGTCCGACTTCTTCTGGAAACACCATATATTTT.

Only one count was recorded for this clone. This chain connects TRBV18 to TRBJ2-1, with D unclear. V lost 6 bases and J 5 bases, leaving 11 bases between the germline ends. This CDR3 is built from 13 residues. The V gene's germline CDR1 is KGHSH and CDR2 LQKENI. CDR3 residues: CASSLDPNNEQFF. DNA for the CDR3: TGTGCCAGCTCTCTCGACCCTAACAATGAGCAGTTCTTC.

The gene calls are TRBV15 and TRBJ2-3, with 7 bases aligning to TRBD2. The germline CDR1 and CDR2 sequences are LNHNV and YYDKDF (reference sequence). V shed 3 bases, J shed 3 bases, and the junction held 15 bases outside the gene matches. The CDR3 loop spans 18 amino acids. CDR3 sequence (DNA): TGTGCCACCAGCAGGATGGGACCTAGCGGACCACCAACAGATACGCAGTATTTT. It yields the protein CATSRMGPSGPPTDTQYF.

V is TRBV6-4 and J is TRBJ1-2; D not resolved. V gave up 0 bases and J gave up 0 bases, with 5 bases separating them. The CDR3 loop spans 14 amino acids. Germline V gene sequence: CDR1 MRHNA, CDR2 SNTAGT. CDR3 DNA sequence: TGTGCCAGCAGTGACTCGAGGTCTAACTATGGCTACACCTTC. This sequence encodes CASSDSRSNYGYTF.

This chain uses TRBV6-5 with TRBJ2-3, with D perhaps assigned TRBD1 or TRBD2 (5 bases each). Germline loops: CDR1 MNHEY, CDR2 SVGAGI. This CDR3 has 15 amino acids. V gave up 2 bases and J gave up 9 bases, with 18 bases separating them. The DNA for the CDR3 is TGTGCCAGCAGTTACACCGGGGCCCAGAGTGAAACGCAGTATTTT. Its translation is CASSYTGAQSETQYF.

The genes are TRBV15 and TRBJ1-2, with D perhaps TRBD1 (6 bases). V lost 1 base and J lost 8, with 11 bases in between. The CDR3 runs 13 residues. In germline, CDR1 is LNHNV, CDR2 YYDKDF (reference sequence). The CDR3 nucleotides are TGTGCCACCAGCAGAGTGGGGGGGCTCGGCTACACCTTC. Translating it yields CATSRVGGLGYTF.

The CDR3 sequence is CASSPRLTGRPYEQYF. In DNA form, the CDR3 reads TGTGCCAGCAGCCCTCGGTTAACCGGGAGGCCCTACGAGCAGTACTTC. The rearrangement links TRBV7-2 to TRBJ2-7; 7 bases match TRBD2. Germline CDR1 is SGHTA and CDR2 is FQGNSA. This CDR3 is built from 16 residues. The junction had 12 bases not matched to a gene; V was cut back by 5 bases and J by 2 bases.

This clone was picked up one time. The genes are TRBV10-1 and TRBJ2-3; no clear D. The CDR3 is made up of 14 amino acids. The germline gives CDR1 WNHNN, CDR2 SYGVQD (reference sequence). Trimming shortened V by 5 bases and J by 0 bases, and 9 bases separated the two germline ends. The CDR3 protein is CASSRLSSTDTQYF. As DNA, the CDR3 is TGCGCCAGCAGTCGACTGAGTAGCACAGATACGCAGTATTTT.

V is TRBV27 and J is TRBJ2-7; D may match TRBD1 or TRBD2 (5 bases each). Germline CDR1 MNHEY, CDR2 SMNVEV (reference sequence). The germline V and J ends were trimmed by 9 bases and 4 bases, with 16 bases remaining between them. This CDR3 comprises 13 residues. CDR3 sequence (DNA): TGTGCCAGTCGGACCCCGGGGCAGTACGAGCAGTACTTC. As protein: CASRTPGQYEQYF.